The rows below give T cell receptor beta chains drawn from one sample of a study of blood T cell repertoires in COVID-19. Only in-frame clones appear in the TCRdb table, and some are missing; sequencing was by immunoSEQ multiplex PCR. The sample contains hundreds of thousands of clones, about 88% of which appear only once. The specimen sequenced was PBMCs or T cells enriched from blood (not recorded which). The receptor source for this set is a woman aged 55-70 years in a cohort exposed to, infected with or recovered from COVID-19 (not recorded which). CDR3s include the opening cysteine and the closing phenylalanine or tryptophan. Each record gives: V gene, D gene, CDR3 length, J gene, clone size, CDR3 protein, CDR3 DNA. A D gene is named only where the DNA matches it firmly. Only some rows state a clone size, as once, few, many or a class for expanded clones.

TRBV7-3,.,14,TRBJ2-7,.,CASSLNLGGDEQYF,TGTGCCAGCAGCTTAAATCTTGGCGGGGACGAGCAGTACTTC
TRBV5-6,TRBD1,14,TRBJ2-5,.,CASSLGQGVETQYF,TGTGCCAGCAGCTTGGGGCAGGGGGTGGAGACCCAGTACTTC
TRBV7-9,TRBD1,15,TRBJ1-6,.,CASSLGGGRNSPLHF,TGTGCCAGCAGCTTAGGAGGGGGCAGGAATTCACCCCTCCACTTT
TRBV2,.,11,TRBJ1-1,.,CASIGGIEAFF,TGTGCCAGCATAGGGGGAATTGAAGCTTTCTTT
TRBV7-2,.,15,TRBJ2-1,.,CASSFRGRASNEQFF,TGTGCCAGCAGCTTTAGGGGGAGGGCCAGCAATGAGCAGTTCTTC
TRBV6-1,.,21,TRBJ2-1,once,CASSEHFGPGGVAGGPDEQFF,.
TRBV9,.,13,TRBJ1-3,.,CASSVDLGNTIYF,TGTGCCAGCAGCGTAGACCTAGGAAACACCATATATTTT
TRBV11-3,TRBD1,18,TRBJ2-3,.,CASSLVPTTGPSTDTQYF,TGTGCCAGCAGCTTAGTCCCTACGACAGGGCCTAGCACAGATACGCAGTATTTT
TRBV19,.,14,TRBJ2-7,once,CASSTGTGVKEQYF,TGTGCCAGTAGTACAGGGACGGGAGTAAAAGAGCAGTACTTC
TRBV7-4,TRBD1,14,TRBJ2-7,once,CASSLGQATYEQYF,TGTGCCAGCAGCTTGGGACAGGCAACCTACGAGCAGTACTTC
TRBV14,.,14,TRBJ1-1,.,CASSLSGRNTEAFF,TGTGCCAGCAGCCTAAGTGGTAGGAACACTGAAGCTTTCTTT
TRBV7-2,TRBD1,19,TRBJ1-2,.,CASSLGIGDRDRWDYGYTF,TGTGCCAGCAGCTTAGGAATTGGAGACCGGGACAGGTGGGACTATGGCTACACCTTC
TRBV24-1,.,15,TRBJ1-1,.,CATSEAGRPNTEAFF,TGTGCCACCAGTGAGGCAGGGAGGCCCAACACTGAAGCTTTCTTT
TRBV13,.,16,TRBJ1-1,.,CASSLRQGTMNTEAFF,TGTGCCAGCAGCTTACGGCAGGGGACGATGAACACTGAAGCTTTCTTT
TRBV28,TRBD2,18,TRBJ2-1,.,CASSLWTSGSPIFNEQFF,TGTGCCAGCAGTTTATGGACTAGCGGGAGTCCTATTTTTAATGAGCAGTTCTTC
TRBV5-1,TRBD1,15,TRBJ2-7,.,CASSLGLTGVTEQYF,TGCGCCAGCAGCTTGGGGCTTACAGGGGTCACCGAGCAGTACTTC
TRBV7-9,TRBD1,13,TRBJ2-7,.,CASSGQVLYEQYF,TGTGCCAGCAGCGGACAGGTGCTGTACGAGCAGTACTTC
TRBV7-9,TRBD1,16,TRBJ2-2,few,CASSYGTGGITGELFF,TGTGCCAGCAGCTACGGGACAGGGGGCATCACCGGGGAGCTGTTTTTT
TRBV9,TRBD1,18,TRBJ1-6,.,CASSPGQARSSYNSPLHF,TGTGCCAGCAGCCCGGGACAGGCGAGGAGCTCCTATAATTCACCCCTCCACTTT
TRBV6-5,TRBD1,13,TRBJ1-1,.,CASAGTGVTEAFF,TGTGCCAGCGCGGGGACAGGGGTCACTGAAGCTTTCTTT
TRBV24-1,.,17,TRBJ2-1,.,CATSDSHLLAADNEQFF,TGTGCCACCAGTGATTCCCACTTATTAGCGGCCGACAATGAGCAGTTCTTC
TRBV5-4,.,12,TRBJ2-7,.,CASSLDGLEQYF,TGTGCCAGCAGCTTAGATGGGCTCGAGCAGTACTTC
TRBV2,.,15,TRBJ2-1,.,CASSGAKGRGNEQFF,TGTGCCAGCAGTGGAGCGAAGGGCCGGGGTAATGAGCAGTTCTTC
TRBV28,TRBD1,16,TRBJ2-2,few,CASSPFKGQESGELFF,TGTGCCAGCAGCCCATTTAAAGGACAGGAGTCCGGGGAGCTGTTTTTT
TRBV7-3,TRBD2,16,TRBJ2-1,.,CASSLESSGIPNEQFF,TGTGCCAGCAGCTTAGAATCTAGCGGGATCCCCAATGAGCAGTTCTTC
TRBV5-1,TRBD2,20,TRBJ2-7,.,CASSLDGGLAGGPRAYEQYF,TGCGCCAGCAGCTTGGATGGGGGTCTAGCGGGAGGGCCGAGGGCCTACGAGCAGTACTTC
TRBV19,TRBD1,19,TRBJ1-1,.,CASSRRDRPNRDRATEAFF,TGTGCCAGTAGTAGAAGGGATAGGCCCAATAGGGACAGGGCCACTGAAGCTTTCTTT
TRBV5-1,.,14,TRBJ1-5,.,CASRGPGEGQPQHF,TGCGCCAGCAGGGGCCCGGGAGAGGGTCAGCCCCAGCATTTT
TRBV11-2,.,14,TRBJ2-6,.,CASRNRAGANVLTF,TGTGCCAGCAGGAACAGGGCTGGGGCCAACGTCCTGACTTTC
TRBV27,TRBD1,15,TRBJ1-5,once,CASTGDRRSNQPQHF,TGTGCCAGCACCGGGGACAGGCGGAGCAATCAGCCCCAGCATTTT
TRBV27,.,13,TRBJ2-7,.,CASSLRGAYEQYF,TGTGCCAGCAGTTTAAGAGGAGCCTACGAGCAGTACTTC
TRBV10-2,.,14,TRBJ2-1,.,CASEDQGRRGEQFF,TGCGCCAGCGAGGATCAGGGCCGGAGGGGTGAGCAGTTCTTC
TRBV12-3/TRBV12-4,.,13,TRBJ1-2,.,CASSVTGQFGYTF,TGTGCCAGCAGTGTGACAGGACAATTTGGCTACACCTTC
TRBV7-9,TRBD1,15,TRBJ1-2,.,CASSSQTGGNYGYTF,TGTGCCAGCAGCTCGCAGACAGGGGGGAACTATGGCTACACCTTC
TRBV18,.,14,TRBJ1-1,once,CASSRTSRDTEAFF,TGTGCCAGCTCCCGAACCTCCCGGGACACTGAAGCTTTCTTT
TRBV25-1,.,14,TRBJ2-1,.,CASRPDSSYNEQFF,TGTGCCAGCAGGCCAGACTCCTCCTACAATGAGCAGTTCTTC
TRBV4-3,.,13,TRBJ2-1,.,CASSQDAEDEQFF,TGCGCCAGCAGCCAAGATGCAGAAGATGAGCAGTTCTTC